What follows describes a single T cell receptor beta chain. What it recognizes is unknown. This record belongs to a study of cytomegalovirus exposure and HLA in healthy donors. General study results and limits: Sequencing depth across donors, presence/absence analyses assumed, was roughly uniform. Later genetic work tied a missense DCLRE1C variant to beta-chain V and J trimming. Several of the most significant clusters appeared linked to common viral pathogens, based on a later analysis.

PCR involved 60 Vbeta and 13 Jbeta primers. As handled by the study authors: It was a later analysis that counted 83 million or so unique TCR beta chains, of which approximately 9.9 million were shared. The assay was immunoSEQ multiplex PCR, and TCRdb's table has in-frame clones only and misses some. V and J calls and clone size are those listed in that table; D and trimming were worked out from the DNA. The top ten hold 0.098% of the sample, which has some 200,000 clones, roughly four fifths seen once. CDR1 and CDR2 (germline): LNHDA, SQIVND (reference sequence). Germline trimming cut 5 bases from V and 4 bases from J; bases unmatched to any gene: 9. This CDR3 is 16 amino acids long.

V gene TRBV19 combines with J gene TRBJ1-5; 9 bases are a match to TRBD1. The specimen sequenced was PBMCs. The sequence was obtained from a boy aged 2 to 9 in good health and CMV-seronegative. CDR3 sequence: CASSRPGTGKNQPQHF. CDR3 in DNA: TGTGCCAGTAGTCGTCCCGGGACAGGGAAGAATCAGCCCCAGCATTTT.